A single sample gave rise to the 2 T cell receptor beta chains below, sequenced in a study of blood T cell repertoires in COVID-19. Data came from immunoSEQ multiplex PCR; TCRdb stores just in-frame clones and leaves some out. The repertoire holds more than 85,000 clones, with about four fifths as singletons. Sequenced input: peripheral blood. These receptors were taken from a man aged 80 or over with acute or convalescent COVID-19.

CDR3 nucleotides: TGCGCCAGCAGCCAGCAGGGTAGCTCCTACGAGCAGTACTTC. It specifies CASSQQGSSYEQYF. The rearrangement links TRBV4-1 to TRBJ2-7; possibly TRBD1 for D (5 bases). V was clipped by 3 bases and J by 0 bases, with 9 bases between them. The CDR3 length is 14 residues. Germline-derived CDR1 and CDR2 are MGHRA and YSYEKL.

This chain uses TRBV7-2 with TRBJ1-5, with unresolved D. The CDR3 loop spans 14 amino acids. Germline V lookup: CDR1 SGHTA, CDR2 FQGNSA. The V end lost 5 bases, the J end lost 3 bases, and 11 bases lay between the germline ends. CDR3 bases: TGTGCCAGCAGCCCCCTCGGGTACAATCAGCCCCAGCATTTT. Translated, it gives CASSPLGYNQPQHF.